This T cell receptor (beta chain) was observed in a study of blood T cell repertoires in COVID-19. About the research overall: Sites in the United States, Italy and Spain provided acute and convalescent COVID-19 samples. Nucleic acid was either cDNA or gDNA, and it came from T cells, B-cell-depleted T cells, or PBMCs.

Enrolled during active infection, Seattle patients were then followed longitudinally. TCRdb keeps only in-frame clones here, not all; method: immunoSEQ multiplex PCR. Of 250,000 to 350,000 clones in the sample, 86% are singletons; the top ten hold 13%. The CDR3 covers 12 residues. Germline loops: CDR1 LGHDT, CDR2 YNNKEL (reference sequence). V lost 1 base, J lost 11 bases, and 10 bases lay in between. The sequenced material came from peripheral blood. This chain connects TRBV3-1 (or the pseudogene TRBV3-2) to TRBJ2-3; D is unresolved. This TCR was recovered from a woman between 65 and 79 years old with COVID-19, enrolled during active disease. The chain's CDR3 is CASSQAVSRQYF. As DNA, the CDR3 is TGTGCCAGCAGCCAAGCAGTCAGTCGGCAGTATTTT.